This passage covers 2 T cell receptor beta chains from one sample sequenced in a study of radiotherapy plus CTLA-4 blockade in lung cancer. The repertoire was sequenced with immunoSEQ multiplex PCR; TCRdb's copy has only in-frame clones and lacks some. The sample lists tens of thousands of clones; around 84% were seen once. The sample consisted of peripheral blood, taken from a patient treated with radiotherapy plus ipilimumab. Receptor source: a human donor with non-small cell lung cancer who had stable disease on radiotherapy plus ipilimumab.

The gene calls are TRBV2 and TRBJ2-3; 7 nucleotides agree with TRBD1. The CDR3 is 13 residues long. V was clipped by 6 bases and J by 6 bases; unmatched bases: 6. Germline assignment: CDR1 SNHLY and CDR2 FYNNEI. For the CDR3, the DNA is TGTGCCAGCAGGGCCACAGGGGTGGATACGCAGTATTTT. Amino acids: CASRATGVDTQYF.

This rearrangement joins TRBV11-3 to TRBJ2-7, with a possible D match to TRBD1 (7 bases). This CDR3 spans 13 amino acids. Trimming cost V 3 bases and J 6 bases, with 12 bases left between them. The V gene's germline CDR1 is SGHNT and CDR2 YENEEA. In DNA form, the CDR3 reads TGTGCCAGCAGCTTTTCGCAGGGGGGCGAGCAGTACTTC. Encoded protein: CASSFSQGGEQYF. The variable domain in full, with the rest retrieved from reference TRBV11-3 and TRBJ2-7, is EAGVVQSPRYKIIEKKQPVAFWCNPISGHNTLYWYLQNLGQGPELLIRYENEEAVDDSQLPKDRFSAERLKGVDSTLKIQPAELGDSAVYLCASSFSQGGEQYFGPGTRLTVT.